The 8 T cell receptor beta chains below were found in one sample sequenced in a study of blood T cells in healthy people across ages. A second PCR of roughly 6 to 12 cycles used a sample-barcoded 5' primer and a J-beta primer mix. TCRdb analysed the 5' RACE reads with MiXCR anew, one entry per CDR3 protein. The table records 1.5 million or so distinct CDR3 sequences, roughly 40% of them present only once. The specimen sequenced was blood. These receptor sequences come from a young woman in good health.

The count of this clonotype is one. The CDR3 reads CSVQRGGLYNEQFF. In DNA form, the CDR3 reads TGCAGCGTTCAGAGGGGGGGGCTCTACAATGAGCAGTTCTTC. V gene TRBV29-1 combines with J gene TRBJ2-1; D possibly corresponds to TRBD2 (7 bases). Germline V lookup: CDR1 SQVTM, CDR2 ANQGSEA. The V gene lost 5 bases and the J gene lost 3 bases, with 14 bases spanning the gap. This CDR3 has 14 amino acids.

The chain links TRBV14 to TRBJ2-1; 9 bases are shared with TRBD2. The germline V gene has CDR1 SGHDN and CDR2 FVKESK. CDR3 length: 13 amino acids. The V gene end was trimmed by 1 base and the J gene end by 12 bases; junction bases not matched to a gene: 4. The CDR3 spells CASSQGLADGQFF. The CDR3 DNA reads as TGTGCCAGCAGCCAAGGACTAGCGGACGGGCAGTTCTTC.

There are a few counts of this clonotype. The chain joins TRBV6-1 to TRBJ2-5; D is unclear. CDR3 length: 18 amino acids. Germline CDR1 reads MNHNS; CDR2 reads SASEGT. The ends were cut back, 2 bases at V and 4 bases at J, with 23 bases in the middle. CDR3 in amino acids: CASSELVMRSRVPETQYF. CDR3 sequence (DNA): TGTGCCAGCAGTGAACTAGTCATGAGATCTAGGGTGCCAGAGACCCAGTACTTC.

The count of this clonotype is one. The genes are TRBV7-8 and TRBJ2-7; maybe TRBD2 (5 bases). The germline V gene encodes CDR1 SGHVS and CDR2 FQNEAQ. The CDR3 is 15 amino acids. V was clipped by 0 bases and J by 2 bases, with 11 bases between them. The CDR3 reads CASSLAGVPTYEQYF. The CDR3 bases are TGTGCCAGCAGCTTAGCGGGAGTACCCACCTACGAGCAGTACTTC.

This clonotype was seen only a few times. V gene TRBV7-9 combines with J gene TRBJ1-4; D uncertain. Germline assignment: CDR1 SEHNR and CDR2 FQNEAQ (reference sequence). The V and J ends lost 1 base and 3 bases respectively, with 9 bases between them. The CDR3 runs 15 residues. In DNA, the CDR3 is TGTGCCAGCAGCTTAGGCCGGGAATCTAATGAAAAACTGTTTTTT. Its translation is CASSLGRESNEKLFF.

V is TRBV27 and J is TRBJ2-7; 8 positions match TRBD2. The DNA matches TRBJ2-5 better at its end, which makes the J call doubtful. The CDR3 has 14 amino acids. Germline CDR1 reads MNHEY; CDR2 reads SMNVEV (reference sequence). The CDR3 sequence: CASSSTSGPETQYF. The CDR3 coding sequence is TGTGCCAGCAGTAGTACTAGCGGACCCGAGACCCAGTACTTC.

The chain uses TRBV28 and TRBJ2-1; D gene uncertain. Gene TRBJ2-7 matches the end of the DNA better, so the J call may be wrong. The CDR3 covers 12 residues. CDR1 and CDR2 from the germline V gene are MDHEN and SYDVKM. In DNA form, the CDR3 reads TGTGCCAGCAGTTTTCAGTACAATGAGCAGTACTTC. Amino acid sequence: CASSFQYNEQYF.

This chain uses TRBV7-9 with TRBJ1-2, with D possibly TRBD1 on 5 matching bases. The CDR3 extends over 16 amino acids. Germline assignment: CDR1 SEHNR and CDR2 FQNEAQ (reference sequence). V was clipped by 7 bases and J by 1 base, with 19 bases between them. The DNA for the CDR3 is TGTGCCAGCACCCAAACCGGGAGGGGTCATAACTATGGCTACACCTTC. Its protein is CASTQTGRGHNYGYTF.